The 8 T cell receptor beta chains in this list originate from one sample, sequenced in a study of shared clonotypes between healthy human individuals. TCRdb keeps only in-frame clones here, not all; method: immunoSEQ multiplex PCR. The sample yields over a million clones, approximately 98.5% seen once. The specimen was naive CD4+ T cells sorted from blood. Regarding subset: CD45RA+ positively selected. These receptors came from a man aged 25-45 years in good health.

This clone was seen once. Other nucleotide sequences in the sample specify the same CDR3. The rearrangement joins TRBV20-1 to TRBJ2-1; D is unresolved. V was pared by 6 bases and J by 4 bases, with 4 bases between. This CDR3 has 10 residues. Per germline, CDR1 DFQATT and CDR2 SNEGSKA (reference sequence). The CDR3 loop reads CSALYNEQFF. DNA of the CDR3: TGCAGTGCCCTATACAATGAGCAGTTCTTC.

CDR3 sequence: CASSRRQGNSYEQYF. CDR3 nucleotides: TGTGCCAGCAGCCGAAGACAGGGAAACTCCTACGAGCAGTACTTC. V gene TRBV5-4 combines with J gene TRBJ2-7, with TRBD1 matching 7 bases. The germline gives CDR1 SGHNT, CDR2 YYREEE (reference sequence). The CDR3 loop spans 15 amino acids. The V gene end was trimmed by 4 bases and the J gene end by 0 bases; junction bases not matched to a gene: 7.

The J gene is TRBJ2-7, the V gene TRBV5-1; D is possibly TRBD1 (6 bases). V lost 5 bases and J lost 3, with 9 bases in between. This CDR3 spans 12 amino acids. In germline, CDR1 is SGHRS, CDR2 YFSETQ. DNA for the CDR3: TGCGCCAGCAGGGGACAAGACTACGAGCAGTACTTC. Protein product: CASRGQDYEQYF.

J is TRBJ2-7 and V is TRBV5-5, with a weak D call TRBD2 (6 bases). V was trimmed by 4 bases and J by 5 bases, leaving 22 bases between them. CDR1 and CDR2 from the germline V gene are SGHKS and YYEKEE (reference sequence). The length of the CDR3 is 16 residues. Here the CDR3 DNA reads TGTGCCAGCAGCCTGGTGGGCGGGCAGGGACTGAACGAGCAGTACTTC. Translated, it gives CASSLVGGQGLNEQYF. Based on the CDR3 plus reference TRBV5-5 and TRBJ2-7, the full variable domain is DAGVTQSPTHLIKTRGQQVTLRCSPISGHKSVSWYQQVLGQGPQFIFQYYEKEERGRGNFPDRFSARQFPNYSSELNVNALLLGDSALYLCASSLVGGQGLNEQYFGPGTRLTVT.

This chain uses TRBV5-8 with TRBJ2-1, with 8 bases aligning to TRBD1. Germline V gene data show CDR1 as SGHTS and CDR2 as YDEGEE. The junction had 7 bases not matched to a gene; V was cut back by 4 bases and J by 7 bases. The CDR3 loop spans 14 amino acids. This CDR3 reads CASSTRTGLNEQFF. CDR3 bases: TGTGCCAGCAGCACGCGGACAGGGTTAAATGAGCAGTTCTTC.

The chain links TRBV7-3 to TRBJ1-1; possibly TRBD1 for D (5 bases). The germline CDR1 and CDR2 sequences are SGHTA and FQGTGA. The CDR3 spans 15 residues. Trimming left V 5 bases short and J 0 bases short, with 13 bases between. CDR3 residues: CASSLLATVNTEAFF. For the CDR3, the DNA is TGTGCCAGCAGCCTTCTCGCGACAGTGAACACTGAAGCTTTCTTT.

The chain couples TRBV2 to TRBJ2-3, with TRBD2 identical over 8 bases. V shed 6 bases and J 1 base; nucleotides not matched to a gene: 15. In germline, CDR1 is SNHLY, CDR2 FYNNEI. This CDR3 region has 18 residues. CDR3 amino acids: CASSILLGGRWGTDTQYF. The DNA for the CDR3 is TGTGCCAGCAGCATATTACTAGGCGGGAGGTGGGGCACAGATACGCAGTATTTT.

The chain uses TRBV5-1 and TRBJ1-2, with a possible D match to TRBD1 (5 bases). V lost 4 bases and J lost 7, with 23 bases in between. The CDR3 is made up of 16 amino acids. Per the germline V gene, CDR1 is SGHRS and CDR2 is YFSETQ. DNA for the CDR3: TGCGCCAGCAGCCCACACCCCCACAGGATCGAGGCTGGCTACACCTTC. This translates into CASSPHPHRIEAGYTF.